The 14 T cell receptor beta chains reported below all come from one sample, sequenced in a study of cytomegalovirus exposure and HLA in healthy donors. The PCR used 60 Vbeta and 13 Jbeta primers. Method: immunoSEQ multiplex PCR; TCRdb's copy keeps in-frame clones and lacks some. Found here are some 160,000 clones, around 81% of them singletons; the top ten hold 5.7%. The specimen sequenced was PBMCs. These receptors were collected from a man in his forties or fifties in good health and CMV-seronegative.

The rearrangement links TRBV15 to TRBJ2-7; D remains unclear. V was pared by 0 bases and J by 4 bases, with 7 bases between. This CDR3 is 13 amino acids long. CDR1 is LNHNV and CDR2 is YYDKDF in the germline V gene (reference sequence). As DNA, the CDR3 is TGTGCCACCAGCAGAGATCCCGCGTACGAGCAGTACTTC. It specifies CATSRDPAYEQYF.

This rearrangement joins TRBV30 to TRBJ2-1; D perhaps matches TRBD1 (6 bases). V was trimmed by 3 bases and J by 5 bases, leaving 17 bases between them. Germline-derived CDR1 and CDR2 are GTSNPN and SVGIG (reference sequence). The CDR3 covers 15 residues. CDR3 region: CAWRRQFPGDNEQFF. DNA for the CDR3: TGTGCCTGGAGGCGACAGTTTCCAGGGGACAATGAGCAGTTCTTC.

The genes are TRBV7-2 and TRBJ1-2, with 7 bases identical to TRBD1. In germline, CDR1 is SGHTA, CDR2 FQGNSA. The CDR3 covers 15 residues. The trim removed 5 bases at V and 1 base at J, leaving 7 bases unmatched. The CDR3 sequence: CASSLRQGINYGYTF. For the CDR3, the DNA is TGTGCCAGCAGCCTAAGACAGGGAATTAACTATGGCTACACCTTC.

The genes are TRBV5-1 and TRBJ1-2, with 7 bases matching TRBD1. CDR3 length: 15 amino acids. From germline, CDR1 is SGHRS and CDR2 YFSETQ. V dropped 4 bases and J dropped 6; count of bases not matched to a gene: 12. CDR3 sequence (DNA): TGCGCCAGCAGCCAACAACTGGGACAGCCCGATGGCTACACCTTC. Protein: CASSQQLGQPDGYTF. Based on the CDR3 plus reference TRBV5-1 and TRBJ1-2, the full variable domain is KAGVTQTPRYLIKTRGQQVTLSCSPISGHRSVSWYQQTPGQGLQFLFEYFSETQRNKGNFPGRFSGRQFSNSRSEMNVSTLELGDSALYLCASSQQLGQPDGYTFGSGTRLTVV.

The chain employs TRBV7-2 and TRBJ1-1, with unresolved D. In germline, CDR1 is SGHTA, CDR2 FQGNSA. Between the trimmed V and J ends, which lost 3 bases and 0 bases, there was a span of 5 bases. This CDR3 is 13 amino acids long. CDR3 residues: CASSFPMNTEAFF. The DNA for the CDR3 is TGTGCCAGCAGCTTTCCTATGAACACTGAAGCTTTCTTT.

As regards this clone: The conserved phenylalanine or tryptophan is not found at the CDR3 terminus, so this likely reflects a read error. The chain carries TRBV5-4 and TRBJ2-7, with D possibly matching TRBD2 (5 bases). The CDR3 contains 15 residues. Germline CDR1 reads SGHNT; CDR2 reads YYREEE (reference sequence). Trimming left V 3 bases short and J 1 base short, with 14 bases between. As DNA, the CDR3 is TGTGCCAGCAGCTGGGGTGGCGGGTCTTCCTACGAGCAGTACCTC. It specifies CASSWGGGSSYEQYL.

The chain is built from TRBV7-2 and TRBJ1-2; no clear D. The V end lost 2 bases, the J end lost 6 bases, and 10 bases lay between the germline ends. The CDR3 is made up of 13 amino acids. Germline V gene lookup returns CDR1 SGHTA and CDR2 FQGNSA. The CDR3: CASSLRAGNGYTF. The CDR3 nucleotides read TGTGCCAGCAGCTTAAGGGCGGGAAATGGCTACACCTTC.

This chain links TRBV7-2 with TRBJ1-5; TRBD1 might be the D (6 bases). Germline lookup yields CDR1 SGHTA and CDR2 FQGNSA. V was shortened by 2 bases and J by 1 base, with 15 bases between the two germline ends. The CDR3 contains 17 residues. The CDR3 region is CASSLRTAIRSNQPQHF. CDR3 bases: TGTGCCAGCAGCTTAAGGACAGCTATTAGGAGCAATCAGCCCCAGCATTTT.

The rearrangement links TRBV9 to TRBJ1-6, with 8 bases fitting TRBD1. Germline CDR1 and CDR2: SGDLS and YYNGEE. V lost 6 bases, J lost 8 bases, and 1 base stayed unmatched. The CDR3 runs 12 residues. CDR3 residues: CASNRGDSPLHF. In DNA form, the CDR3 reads TGTGCCAGCAACAGGGGGGATTCACCCCTCCACTTT.

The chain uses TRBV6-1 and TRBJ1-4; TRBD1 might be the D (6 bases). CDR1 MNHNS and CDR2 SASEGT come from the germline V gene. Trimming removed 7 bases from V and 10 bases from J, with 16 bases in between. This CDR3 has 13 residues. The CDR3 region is CASKKNREGKLFF. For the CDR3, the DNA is TGTGCCAGCAAAAAAAACAGGGAGGGAAAACTGTTTTTT.

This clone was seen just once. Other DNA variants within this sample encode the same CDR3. CDR3 bases: TGTGCCAGCAGCTTGGGACTAGCGGGGTACGAGCAGTACTTC. Translating gives CASSLGLAGYEQYF. V usage is TRBV7-2 and J usage is TRBJ2-7; 13 bases are a match to TRBD2. Germline lookup yields CDR1 SGHTA and CDR2 FQGNSA. V trimming: 3 bases; J trimming: 4 bases; junction bases outside the gene matches: 0. The CDR3 loop spans 14 amino acids.

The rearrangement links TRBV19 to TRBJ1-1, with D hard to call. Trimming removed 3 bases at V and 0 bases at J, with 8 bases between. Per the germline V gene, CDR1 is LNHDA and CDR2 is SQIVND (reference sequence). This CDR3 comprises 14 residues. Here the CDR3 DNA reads TGTGCCAGTAGTATTAAACTCTTGAACACTGAAGCTTTCTTT. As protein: CASSIKLLNTEAFF.

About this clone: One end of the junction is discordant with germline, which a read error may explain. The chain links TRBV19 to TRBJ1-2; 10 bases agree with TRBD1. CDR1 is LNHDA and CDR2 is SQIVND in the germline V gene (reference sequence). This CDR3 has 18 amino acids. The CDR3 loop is CAGSAAGTGALGNYGYTF. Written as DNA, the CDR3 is TGTGCCGGTAGTGCAGCCGGGACAGGGGCGCTGGGTAACTATGGCTACACCTTC.

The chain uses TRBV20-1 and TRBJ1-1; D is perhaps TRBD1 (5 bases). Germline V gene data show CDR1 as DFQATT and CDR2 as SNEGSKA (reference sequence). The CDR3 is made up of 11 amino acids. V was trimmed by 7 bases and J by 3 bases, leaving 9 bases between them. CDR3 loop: CSVDTDTEAFF. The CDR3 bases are TGCAGTGTGGACACTGACACTGAAGCTTTCTTT.